Listed here are 20 T cell receptor beta chains from one sample, sequenced in a study of siplizumab effects on memory and regulatory T cells. Profiling relied on immunoSEQ multiplex PCR, and the TCRdb table lists in-frame clones only, not all of them. The data show fewer than 100,000 clones, with 85% to 95% seen just once and around a sixth held by the top ten. Sequencing was carried out using CD8+ T cells sorted from blood. These receptors all stem from a human donor in good health.

The chain links TRBV27 to TRBJ2-7; possibly TRBD1 for D (5 bases). The V gene's germline CDR1 is MNHEY and CDR2 SMNVEV (reference sequence). Trimming removed 3 bases from V and 0 bases from J, with 12 bases in between. This CDR3 spans 15 amino acids. The CDR3 DNA reads as TGTGCCAGCAGTTTCGGACATTCGAGCTCCTACGAGCAGTACTTC. It yields the protein CASSFGHSSSYEQYF.

The chain has TRBV4-1 and TRBJ1-2; D gene ambiguous. The CDR3 covers 14 residues. The germline V and J ends were trimmed by 0 bases and 5 bases, with 10 bases remaining between them. Germline assignment: CDR1 MGHRA and CDR2 YSYEKL. The CDR3 sequence: CASSQDQNPYGYTF. The DNA for the CDR3 is TGCGCCAGCAGCCAAGACCAGAACCCATATGGCTACACCTTC.

The chain employs TRBV2 and TRBJ2-1, with 9 positions matching TRBD2. The CDR3 has 17 residues. After removal of 0 bases from V and 7 bases from J, the junction contained 10 bases not matched to a gene. Germline CDR1 reads SNHLY; CDR2 reads FYNNEI. CDR3 in DNA: TGTGCCAGCAGTGAAGCGGTAGCGGGAGTATTACTAAATGAGCAGTTCTTC. Encoded protein: CASSEAVAGVLLNEQFF. Together with reference TRBV2 and TRBJ2-1, the CDR3 gives the full variable domain: EPEVTQTPSHQVTQMGQEVILRCVPISNHLYFYWYRQILGQKVEFLVSFYNNEISEKSEIFDDQFSVERPDGSNFTLKIRSTKLEDSAMYFCASSEAVAGVLLNEQFFGPGTRLTVL.

This clone has only one observation. The gene calls are TRBV28 and TRBJ2-7; D is possibly TRBD2 (6 bases). The CDR3 consists of 15 residues. Per germline, CDR1 MDHEN and CDR2 SYDVKM. V dropped 6 bases and J dropped 4 bases, with 19 bases sitting between them. The DNA of the CDR3 is TGTGCCAGCAGCCTTCCACTCCGACGGGAGTACGAGCAGTACTTC. This codes for CASSLPLRREYEQYF.

The chain uses TRBV5-1 and TRBJ2-1; D is unclear. This CDR3 has 14 residues. Germline V gene lookup returns CDR1 SGHRS and CDR2 YFSETQ. V gave up 0 bases and J gave up 3 bases, with 7 bases separating them. The CDR3 loop is CASSLGIGYNEQFF. Here the CDR3 DNA reads TGCGCCAGCAGCTTGGGTATTGGCTACAATGAGCAGTTCTTC. The whole variable domain, filled in from reference TRBV5-1 and TRBJ2-1, reads KAGVTQTPRYLIKTRGQQVTLSCSPISGHRSVSWYQQTPGQGLQFLFEYFSETQRNKGNFPGRFSGRQFSNSRSEMNVSTLELGDSALYLCASSLGIGYNEQFFGPGTRLTVL.

The chain uses TRBV10-3 and TRBJ1-2; perhaps TRBD1 as D (5 bases). CDR1 is ENHRY and CDR2 is SYGVKD in the germline V gene. The CDR3 is 14 amino acids. Trimming shortened V by 5 bases and J by 4 bases, and 14 bases separated the two germline ends. CDR3 sequence: CAISFPGGGYGYTF. In DNA form, the CDR3 reads TGTGCCATCAGTTTTCCGGGGGGAGGCTATGGCTACACCTTC.

The chain couples TRBV7-9 to TRBJ2-1; D not certain. Trimming pared 2 bases from V and 4 bases from J, leaving 12 bases between. Germline CDR1 is SEHNR and CDR2 is FQNEAQ (reference sequence). The CDR3 contains 15 residues. For the CDR3, the DNA is TGTGCCAGCAGCTTAACACAGACTTCGTACAATGAGCAGTTCTTC. This sequence encodes CASSLTQTSYNEQFF.

The V and J genes are TRBV5-5 and TRBJ2-4; D unclear. Per germline, CDR1 SGHKS and CDR2 YYEKEE (reference sequence). Trimming took 7 bases from V and 8 from J, leaving 13 bases between them. The CDR3 runs 12 residues. The DNA for the CDR3 is TGTGCCAGCCGTGATTTTGGGGACATTCAGTACTTC. Translating it yields CASRDFGDIQYF.

The chain uses TRBV4-1 and TRBJ2-1, with D possibly being TRBD2 (6 bases). Trimming pared 5 bases from V and 4 bases from J, leaving 24 bases between. The length of the CDR3 is 18 residues. Per the germline V gene, CDR1 is MGHRA and CDR2 is YSYEKL. CDR3 residues: CASSIMGGSGVAYNEQFF. As DNA, the CDR3 is TGCGCCAGCAGCATTATGGGGGGATCGGGAGTAGCTTACAATGAGCAGTTCTTC.

This rearrangement joins TRBV27 to TRBJ1-2; D unresolved. Germline V lookup: CDR1 MNHEY, CDR2 SMNVEV (reference sequence). V gave up 5 bases and J gave up 1 base, with 14 bases separating them. CDR3 length: 15 amino acids. In DNA, the CDR3 is TGTGCCAGCAGTCCCGAAAGGGCCCTTAACTATGGCTACACCTTC. Its protein is CASSPERALNYGYTF.

The chain combines TRBV9 with TRBJ2-2; D unresolved. The germline V and J ends were trimmed by 0 bases and 2 bases, with 8 bases remaining between them. Per the germline V gene, CDR1 is SGDLS and CDR2 is YYNGEE. The CDR3 consists of 15 residues. CDR3 coding DNA: TGTGCCAGCAGCGTAGGTGCTAGAAACACCGGGGAGCTGTTTTTT. It translates to CASSVGARNTGELFF.

The table lists this clone with a count of one. For the CDR3, the DNA is TGTGCCAGCAGTTTAAGGGACAGGGGTTTCCCCGATACGCAGTATTTT. Protein: CASSLRDRGFPDTQYF. The chain links TRBV27 to TRBJ2-3; 10 positions match TRBD1. CDR3 length: 16 residues. The germline gives CDR1 MNHEY, CDR2 SMNVEV (reference sequence). J lost 6 bases, V lost 2 bases, and 8 bases had no gene match.

This chain links TRBV19 with TRBJ1-1; D is undetermined. Trimming removed 5 bases at V and 6 bases at J, with 19 bases between. The CDR3 has 15 amino acids. Germline V gene data show CDR1 as LNHDA and CDR2 as SQIVND (reference sequence). The CDR3 bases are TGTGCCAGTAGTCCCTTGGACCATTTCCAGGCTGAAGCTTTCTTT. Translating it yields CASSPLDHFQAEAFF. The complete variable domain, with remaining parts taken from reference TRBV19 and TRBJ1-1, reads DGGITQSPKYLFRKEGQNVTLSCEQNLNHDAMYWYRQDPGQGLRLIYYSQIVNDFQKGDIAEGYSVSREKKESFPLTVTSAQKNPTAFYLCASSPLDHFQAEAFFGQGTRLTVV.

V usage is TRBV23-1 and J usage is TRBJ1-5, with unresolved D. TRBV23-1 is sorted into the ORF group, with uncertain function. This CDR3 is built from 11 residues. Trimming took 2 bases from V and 6 from J, leaving 2 bases between them. The CDR3 sequence is CASSQSQPQHF. The DNA of the CDR3 is TGCGCCAGCAGTCAAAGTCAGCCCCAGCATTTT.

A single count supports this clone. V gene TRBV15 combines with J gene TRBJ1-1; 11 positions agree with TRBD1. V lost 7 bases to trimming and J lost 7 bases; unmatched junction nucleotides: 8. The germline CDR1 and CDR2 sequences are LNHNV and YYDKDF (reference sequence). The CDR3 is 14 amino acids. The CDR3 DNA is TGTGCCACCAATTCGGACAGGGGGCGCATTGAAGCTTTCTTT. This gives the protein CATNSDRGRIEAFF. Full variable domain (rest looked up from reference TRBV15 and TRBJ1-1): DAMVIQNPRYQVTQFGKPVTLSCSQTLNHNVMYWYQQKSSQAPKLLFHYYDKDFNNEADTPDNFQSRRPNTSFCFLDIRSPGLGDTAMYLCATNSDRGRIEAFFGQGTRLTVV.

Notes on this clone: Other DNA sequences in the sample encode the same CDR3. The chain has TRBV7-9 and TRBJ1-2; 8 positions agree with TRBD1. The CDR3 consists of 15 residues. Germline V lookup: CDR1 SEHNR, CDR2 FQNEAQ (reference sequence). Trimming cost V 0 bases and J 3 bases; bases outside gene matches: 3. The chain's CDR3 is CASSLAGDRYYGYTF. CDR3 in DNA: TGTGCCAGCAGCTTAGCCGGGGACAGGTACTATGGCTACACCTTC.

V usage is TRBV5-1 and J usage is TRBJ2-3, with TRBD2 matching 8 bases. The CDR3 extends over 16 amino acids. Trimming removed 0 bases from V and 4 bases from J; junction bases left unmatched: 7. Per the germline V gene, CDR1 is SGHRS and CDR2 is YFSETQ. DNA for the CDR3: TGCGCCAGCAGCTTGGACCAGCGGGAGTACTCAGATACGCAGTATTTT. The encoded protein is CASSLDQREYSDTQYF. Looking up the rest from reference TRBV5-1 and TRBJ2-3 gives the full variable domain: KAGVTQTPRYLIKTRGQQVTLSCSPISGHRSVSWYQQTPGQGLQFLFEYFSETQRNKGNFPGRFSGRQFSNSRSEMNVSTLELGDSALYLCASSLDQREYSDTQYFGPGTRLTVL.

The chain combines TRBV7-8 with TRBJ2-1, with 7 bases fitting TRBD2. V lost 2 bases and J lost 4; bases outside the gene matches: 14. Germline CDR1 SGHVS, CDR2 FQNEAQ. This CDR3 comprises 18 residues. CDR3: CASSLFPPQGGFYNEQFF. The CDR3 DNA follows: TGTGCCAGCAGCTTATTCCCCCCGCAGGGAGGGTTTTACAATGAGCAGTTCTTC.

The chain joins TRBV6-1 to TRBJ2-1; D is tentatively TRBD1 or TRBD2 (5 bases each). Germline CDR1 reads MNHNS; CDR2 reads SASEGT. V lost 2 bases and J 10 bases, leaving 15 bases between the germline ends. The CDR3 totals 14 residues. CDR3 bases: TGTGCCAGCAGTGAATTGAGGATCGGGGCGGAGCAGTTCTTC. It yields the protein CASSELRIGAEQFF.

The rearrangement uses TRBV20-1 and TRBJ2-3, with TRBD2 as a possible D gene (6 bases). Germline V CDR1 and CDR2: DFQATT, SNEGSKA (reference sequence). The CDR3 spans 10 residues. The CDR3: CSSGGNTQYF. The CDR3 bases are TGCAGCTCCGGGGGTAATACGCAGTATTTT.